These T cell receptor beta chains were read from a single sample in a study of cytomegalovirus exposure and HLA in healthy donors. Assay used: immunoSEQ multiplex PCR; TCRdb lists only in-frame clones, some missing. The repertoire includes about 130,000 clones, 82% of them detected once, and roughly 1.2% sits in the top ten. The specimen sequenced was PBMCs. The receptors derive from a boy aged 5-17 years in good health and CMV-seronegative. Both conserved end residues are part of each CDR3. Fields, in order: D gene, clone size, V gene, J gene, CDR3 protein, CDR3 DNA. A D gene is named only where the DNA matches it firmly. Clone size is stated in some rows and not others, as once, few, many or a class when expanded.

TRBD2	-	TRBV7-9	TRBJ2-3	CASSLEGTSGQDTQYF	TGTGCCAGCAGCTTAGAAGGGACTAGCGGGCAGGATACGCAGTATTTT
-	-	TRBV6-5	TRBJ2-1	CASSLSGTSYNEQFF	TGTGCCAGCAGTCTTAGCGGCACCTCCTACAATGAGCAGTTCTTC
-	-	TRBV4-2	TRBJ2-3	CASSPARDTDTQYF	TGTGCCAGCAGCCCAGCCCGGGACACAGATACGCAGTATTTT
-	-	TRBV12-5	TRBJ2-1	CASGLESGEQFF	TGTGCTAGTGGTTTGGAGAGCGGTGAGCAGTTCTTC
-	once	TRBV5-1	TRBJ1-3	CASSSGQSIGNTIYF	TGCGCCAGCAGCTCTGGACAAAGTATTGGAAACACCATATATTTT
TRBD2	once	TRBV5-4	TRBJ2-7	CASSSLAGSYEQYF	TGTGCCAGCAGCTCACTAGCGGGGTCCTACGAGCAGTACTTC
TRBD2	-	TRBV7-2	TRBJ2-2	CASSGGRLNTGELFF	TGTGCCAGCAGCGGCGGGAGGCTTAACACCGGGGAGCTGTTTTTT
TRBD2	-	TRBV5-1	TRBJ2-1	CASSPRTSGLRNEQFF	TGCGCCAGCAGCCCGAGGACTAGCGGGCTGAGGAATGAGCAGTTCTTC
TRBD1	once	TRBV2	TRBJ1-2	CAGRQGVYGYTF	TGTGCCGGCCGACAGGGGGTCTATGGCTACACCTTC
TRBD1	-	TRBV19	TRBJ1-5	CASSFNRGVGNQPQHF	TGTGCCAGTAGTTTTAACAGGGGGGTGGGCAATCAGCCCCAGCATTTT
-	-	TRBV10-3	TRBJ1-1	CAISERRENEAFF	TGTGCCATCAGTGAGAGGAGGGAAAATGAAGCTTTCTTT
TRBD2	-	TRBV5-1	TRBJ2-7	CASSKGLAGAPRMEEQYF	TGCGCCAGCAGCAAGGGACTAGCGGGAGCTCCGCGAATGGAAGAGCAGTACTTC
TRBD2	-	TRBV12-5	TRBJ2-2	CASGLRLAGTNTGELFF	TGTGCTAGTGGTTTGAGGCTAGCGGGAACGAACACCGGGGAGCTGTTTTTT
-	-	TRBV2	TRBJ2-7	CASSDGQLNFSYEQYF	TGTGCCAGCAGTGATGGACAGCTCAATTTCTCCTACGAGCAGTACTTC
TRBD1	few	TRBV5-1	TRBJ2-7	CASSLNRGNEQYF	TGCGCCAGCAGCTTGAACAGGGGTAACGAGCAGTACTTC
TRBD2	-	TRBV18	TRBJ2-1	CASSPGLAGGPYNEQFF	TGTGCCAGCTCCCCGGGACTAGCGGGAGGGCCCTACAATGAGCAGTTCTTC
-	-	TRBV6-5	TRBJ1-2	CASSYSGGTLYGYTF	TGTGCCAGCAGTTACTCGGGAGGGACCCTTTATGGCTACACCTTC
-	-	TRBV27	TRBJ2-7	CASSLRGGGAYEQYF	TGTGCCAGCAGTTTAAGGGGTGGAGGGGCCTACGAGCAGTACTTC
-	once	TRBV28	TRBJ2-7	CASSRPGLNYEQYF	TGTGCCAGCAGCCGCCCGGGACTCAACTACGAGCAGTACTTC
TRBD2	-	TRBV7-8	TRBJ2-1	CASSLEGGVGNEQFF	TGTGCCAGCAGCTTAGAGGGAGGGGTCGGCAATGAGCAGTTCTTC
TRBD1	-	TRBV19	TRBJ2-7	CASSTRTGNSYEQYF	TGTGCCAGTAGTACCCGGACAGGGAACTCCTACGAGCAGTACTTC
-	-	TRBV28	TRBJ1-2	CASSPPGQRYGYTF	TGTGCCAGCAGTCCCCCCGGACAGCGGTATGGCTACACCTTC
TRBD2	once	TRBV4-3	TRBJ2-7	CASSETSGASYEQYF	TGCGCCAGCAGCGAGACTAGCGGGGCGTCCTACGAGCAGTACTTC
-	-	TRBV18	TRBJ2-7	CASSPPVRSYEQYF	TGTGCCAGCTCACCACCGGTCAGGTCCTACGAGCAGTACTTC